This entry is about one T cell receptor (beta chain). There is no known antigen for this receptor. The sample holds no much larger clone one base away, and base qualities are not on file. These data come from a study of OX40 agonist ivuxolimab in advanced cancers. Turning to the overall study: Ivuxolimab was a fully human IgG2 agonistic monoclonal antibody targeting the costimulatory receptor OX40 (CD134). The paper reports the monotherapy dose-escalation portion (N ≈ 52 patients) of the phase I ivuxolimab trial. Intravenous ivuxolimab was administered to patients every 2 weeks at six dose levels: 0.01, 0.1, 0.3, 1.5, 3 and 10 mg/kg. Of the approximately 54 dose-escalation patients, hepatocellular carcinoma was present in around 19, melanoma in around 15, renal cell carcinoma in 9 and head and neck cancer in 9. Patients were allowed to have had prior anti-PD-1, anti-PD-L1 or anti-CTLA-4 therapy, and 30% to 40% of the dose-escalation patients had been treated with checkpoint inhibitors. In the dose-escalation cohort, 82.7% of patients were male, and the mean age was around 60 years, with a range of roughly 20 to 85. Partial responses were achieved by three dose-escalation patients, of whom one had hepatocellular carcinoma and two had cutaneous melanoma. The purpose of peripheral TCRbeta sequencing was to test whether ivuxolimab changed TCR sequence diversity and led to clonal T-cell expansion.

Genomic DNA was extracted from sorted cells for sequencing of the TCRbeta CDR3 region. The immunoSEQ Assay was used for sequencing of TCRbeta CDR3 regions. TCRdb took over this immuneACCESS table, retaining in-frame rearrangements with V and J assigned. Such tables are incomplete; in checked studies, under half of the missing clones stem from an unresolved V gene, and the remainder is unexplained. The sample table shows about 79,000 clones, and around 90% are seen once. More than 5.5% of the sample comes from the top ten. The trial excluded patients who had a history of autoimmune disease or were on systemic immunosuppression. Peripheral blood for TCR sequencing was collected from all dose cohorts at baseline, on cycle 4 day 1, and on cycle 7 day 1. Samples came from an open-label, multicenter, first-in-human phase I dose-escalation trial of ivuxolimab. The trial enrolled adults with locally advanced or metastatic head and neck squamous cell, hepatocellular, melanoma or renal cell carcinoma. Before TCR sequencing, CD4+ T cells and CD8+ T cells were sorted from peripheral blood as separate populations.

Beyond this particular receptor, the publication reports: Partial responders in the 0.1-3.0 mg/kg groups had among the lowest normalized peripheral clonal expansion, especially among CD8+ T cells. Antigen specificity was not determined for the clonally expanded peripheral T cells. After ivuxolimab, more expanded clones were found on average in CD8+ T cells than in CD4+ T cells. Low levels of normalized T-cell clonal expansion were also seen in some nonresponding patients. At doses of 0.1 to 3.0 mg/kg, clonal expansion of both CD4+ and CD8+ blood T cells was observed from baseline to week 6.

According to the germline V gene, CDR1 reads SGHRS and CDR2 reads YFSETQ. The CDR3 covers 16 residues, taking in both the cysteine and the phenylalanine. Kept here is only the CDR3 DNA, which spans 48 bases and is read in frame from base 1. V ends up 1 base short and J 4 bases short, with an unmatched junction base count of 4. The clonotype was recovered from an adult with an advanced solid tumor such as melanoma, head and neck, liver or kidney cancer. The specimen comprised CD4+ or CD8+ T cells sorted from blood, sampled in a trial of the OX40 agonist ivuxolimab. The chain is encoded by TRBV5-1 joined to TRBJ2-1, and 11 junction bases match TRBD2. The sequence in DNA is TGCGCCAGCAGCTTGCGGGCTAGCGGGAGGTACAATGAGCAGTTCTTC. This sequence encodes CASSLRASGRYNEQFF.